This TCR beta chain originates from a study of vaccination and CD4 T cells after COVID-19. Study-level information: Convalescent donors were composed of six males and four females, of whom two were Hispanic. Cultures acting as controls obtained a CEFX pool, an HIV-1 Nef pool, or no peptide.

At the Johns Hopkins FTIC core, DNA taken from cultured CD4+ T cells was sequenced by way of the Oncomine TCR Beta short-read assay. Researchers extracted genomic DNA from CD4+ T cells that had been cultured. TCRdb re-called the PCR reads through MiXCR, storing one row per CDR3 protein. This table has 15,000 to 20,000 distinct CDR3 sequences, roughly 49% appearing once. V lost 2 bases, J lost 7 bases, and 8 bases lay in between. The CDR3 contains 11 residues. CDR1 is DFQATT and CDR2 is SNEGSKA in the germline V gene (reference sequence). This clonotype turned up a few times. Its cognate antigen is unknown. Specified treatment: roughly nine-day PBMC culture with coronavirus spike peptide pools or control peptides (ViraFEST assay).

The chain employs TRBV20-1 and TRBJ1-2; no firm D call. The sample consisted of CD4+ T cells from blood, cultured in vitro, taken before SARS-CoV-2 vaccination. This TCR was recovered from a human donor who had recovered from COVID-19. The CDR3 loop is CSARKGSGYTF. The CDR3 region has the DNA TGCAGTGCTAGAAAAGGGTCTGGCTACACCTTC.